The rows below give T cell receptor beta chains drawn from one sample of a study of early T cells in non-severe SARS-CoV-2 infection. A single record per CDR3 protein comes from TCRdb applying MiXCR to the 5' RACE reads. This sample has around 29,000 distinct CDR3 sequences, with 5.3% found just once. The sequencing sample was made of whole blood. Receptors were obtained from an adult who was a healthcare worker with PCR-confirmed SARS-CoV-2 infection or an uninfected control (not recorded which). Each CDR3 is given with its conserved first and last residue. The D gene is left open where the match is weak. Expanded clones get a size class; other rows say once, few or many, or leave the size out.

TRBD1 TRBJ1-5 TRBV5-8 many CASSEGQGNQPQHF TGTGCCAGCAGCGAAGGACAGGGCAATCAGCCCCAGCATTTT
. TRBJ2-7 TRBV27 many CASSPARGSTYEQYF TGTGCCAGCAGTCCCGCCCGGGGGTCCACCTACGAGCAGTACTTC
TRBD2 TRBJ2-7 TRBV4-2 many CASSQELAGAYEQYF TGTGCCAGCAGCCAAGAACTGGCGGGAGCCTACGAGCAGTACTTC
. TRBJ2-2 TRBV7-6 many CASSLGGSANTGELFF TGTGCCAGCAGCTTAGGGGGCAGCGCGAACACCGGGGAGCTGTTTTTT
TRBD1 TRBJ2-2 TRBV10-3 few CAISEGTANTGELFF TGTGCCATCAGTGAGGGGACAGCCAACACCGGGGAGCTGTTTTTT
TRBD1 TRBJ2-7 TRBV11-2 few CASSSGTGGYEQYF TGTGCCAGCAGCTCCGGGACAGGGGGCTACGAGCAGTACTTC
TRBD2 TRBJ2-7 TRBV4-1 many CASSPGELAGSYEQYF TGCGCCAGCAGCCCCGGAGAACTAGCGGGGTCCTACGAGCAGTACTTC
TRBD2 TRBJ2-7 TRBV7-2 many CASSPAGGPFHEQYF TGTGCCAGCAGCCCTGCGGGGGGACCTTTTCACGAGCAGTACTTC
. TRBJ2-1 TRBV7-6 many CASSFSLAYYNEQFF TGTGCCAGCAGCTTTAGTCTAGCGTACTACAATGAGCAGTTCTTC
. TRBJ1-2 TRBV7-2 many CASSLMANYGYTF TGTGCCAGCAGCTTAATGGCGAACTATGGCTACACCTTC
. TRBJ2-5 TRBV6-2/TRBV6-3 many CASRKDGQETQYF TGTGCCAGCAGGAAGGACGGCCAAGAGACCCAGTACTTC
TRBD2 TRBJ2-3 TRBV5-6 many CASRAGLAEPTDTQYF TGTGCCAGCAGGGCGGGACTAGCGGAGCCCACAGATACGCAGTATTTT
. TRBJ2-3 TRBV11-2 many CASSFPPPKRWGSTDTQYF TGTGCCAGCAGCTTCCCCCCCCCTAAGCGATGGGGTAGCACAGATACGCAGTATTTT
TRBD2 TRBJ2-2 TRBV7-9 large CASSPGGIEGTGELFF TGTGCCAGCAGCCCGGGGGGAATAGAAGGTACCGGGGAGCTGTTTTTT
. TRBJ1-6 TRBV10-1 many CASSDGVSPLHF TGCGCCAGCAGTGATGGGGTGTCACCCCTCCACTTT
. TRBJ1-2 TRBV7-2 many CASSRSYGYTF TGTGCCAGCAGCCGGTCCTATGGCTACACCTTC
. TRBJ1-5 TRBV29-1 few CSVVFGYSNQPQHF TGCAGCGTTGTTTTTGGGTATAGCAATCAGCCCCAGCATTTT
. TRBJ2-2 TRBV4-3 many CASSQFKGEGTGELFF TGCGCCAGCAGCCAATTCAAGGGGGAGGGGACCGGGGAGCTGTTTTTT
. TRBJ2-3 TRBV29-1 many CSVERADTDTQYF TGCAGCGTTGAGAGGGCCGACACAGATACGCAGTATTTT
. TRBJ2-7 TRBV5-6 medium-sized CASSLDGTYEQYF TGTGCCAGCAGCTTGGACGGCACCTACGAGCAGTACTTC
TRBD2 TRBJ2-5 TRBV6-6 few CASSKGTSGRGETQYF TGTGCCAGCAGTAAAGGGACTAGCGGGAGAGGGGAGACCCAGTACTTC
. TRBJ1-6 TRBV4-2 many CASSQLDSDNSPLHF TGTGCCAGCAGCCAATTGGACAGCGACAATTCACCCCTCCACTTT
. TRBJ2-1 TRBV6-5 many CASSYSEAPF TGTGCCAGCAGTTACTCAGAAGCCCCATTC
TRBD2 TRBJ2-1 TRBV5-1 many CASSPGLAGGFGGNEQFF TGCGCCAGCAGCCCAGGACTAGCGGGAGGATTTGGGGGCAATGAGCAGTTCTTC
. TRBJ2-2 TRBV10-3 many CAISEGGAQTGELFF TGTGCCATCAGTGAAGGAGGGGCCCAGACCGGGGAGCTGTTTTTT
TRBD2 TRBJ2-1 TRBV28 many CASSLTSGTSGYNEQFF TGTGCCAGCAGTCTCACATCCGGGACTAGCGGATACAATGAGCAGTTCTTC
. TRBJ1-5 TRBV3-2 . CASSQGAWNQPQHF TGTGCCAGCAGCCAAGGGGCCTGGAATCAGCCCCAGCATTTT
TRBD1 TRBJ2-3 TRBV6-6 many CASIGTDRHRTDTQYF TGTGCCAGCATCGGAACGGACAGGCACCGCACAGATACGCAGTATTTT
. TRBJ2-6 TRBV13 few CASSLGGSGANVLTF TGTGCCAGCAGCCTCGGGGGATCTGGGGCCAACGTCCTGACTTTC
TRBD2 TRBJ2-1 TRBV20-1 medium-sized CSTPGLAGDNEQFF TGCAGCACACCGGGACTAGCGGGAGACAATGAGCAGTTCTTC
. TRBJ2-1 TRBV7-8 few CASSPGDLHYNEQFF TGTGCCAGCAGCCCAGGGGACCTCCACTACAATGAGCAGTTCTTC
. TRBJ1-2 TRBV29-1 few CSAVPHNYGYTF TGCAGCGCTGTACCACATAACTATGGCTACACCTTC
TRBD2 TRBJ2-3 TRBV24-1 few CATSDLRTGRADTQYF TGTGCCACCAGTGATTTGAGAACCGGGAGGGCCGATACGCAGTATTTT
. TRBJ2-5 TRBV7-2 few CASSLPASMSGWGQETQYF TGTGCCAGCAGCTTACCTGCGTCAATGAGCGGGTGGGGGCAAGAGACCCAGTACTTC
TRBD1 TRBJ2-3 TRBV5-1 . CASSASGQGTDTQYF TGCGCCAGCAGCGCTTCTGGACAGGGCACAGATACGCAGTATTTT
TRBD1 TRBJ2-3 TRBV28 many CASNGGTGPDTQYF TGTGCCAGCAATGGCGGGACAGGGCCAGATACGCAGTATTTT
. TRBJ1-1 TRBV7-9 few CASIQSSPNTEAFF TGTGCCAGCATCCAATCATCCCCGAACACTGAAGCTTTCTTT
. TRBJ1-4 TRBV28 many CASSFYREEKLFF TGTGCCAGCAGTTTCTACAGGGAGGAAAAACTGTTTTTT
. TRBJ1-3 TRBV5-1 many CASSLTGSVSGNTIYF TGCGCCAGCAGCTTAACAGGGTCCGTCTCTGGAAACACCATATATTTT
TRBD2 TRBJ2-1 TRBV19 . CASSIGPGLAGRGAYNEQFF TGTGCCAGTAGTATAGGCCCGGGGCTAGCGGGGCGAGGGGCCTACAATGAGCAGTTCTTC
TRBD1 TRBJ1-6 TRBV27 many CASSPKMDRGPNSPLHF TGTGCCAGCAGCCCTAAGATGGACAGGGGGCCCAATTCACCCCTCCACTTT
TRBD1 TRBJ2-3 TRBV19 many CASSTTGPGDTQYF TGTGCCAGTAGTACGACAGGGCCTGGAGATACGCAGTATTTT
. TRBJ2-2 TRBV24-1 many CATSDPGTPNTGELFF TGTGCCACCAGTGATCCCGGGACACCGAACACCGGGGAGCTGTTTTTT
. TRBJ2-7 TRBV4-1 many CASSPSAAGGTPYEQYF TGCGCCAGCAGCCCTTCAGCAGCGGGTGGCACGCCCTACGAGCAGTACTTC
. TRBJ1-1 TRBV14 . CASSQYSGGYSNTEAFF TGTGCCAGCAGCCAATACAGCGGGGGGTATTCGAACACTGAAGCTTTCTTT
TRBD2 TRBJ2-7 TRBV7-9 many CASSLGPYAGGNEQYF TGTGCCAGCAGCTTAGGTCCCTACGCGGGAGGTAACGAGCAGTACTTC
. TRBJ1-5 TRBV7-9 many CASSSGTAGNQPQHF TGTGCCAGCAGCTCCGGGACGGCTGGCAATCAGCCCCAGCATTTT
TRBD1 TRBJ2-7 TRBV29-1 medium-sized CSAWTGDPVYEQYF TGCAGCGCCTGGACAGGGGACCCTGTCTACGAGCAGTACTTC
TRBD1 TRBJ1-3 TRBV20-1 many CSAKQTGENTIYF TGCAGTGCTAAGCAGACAGGGGAAAACACCATATATTTT
TRBD2 TRBJ2-1 TRBV6-1 many CASSALSGARSEQFF TGTGCCAGCAGTGCCCTTAGCGGGGCTAGATCTGAGCAGTTCTTC
. TRBJ1-1 TRBV12-3/TRBV12-4 few CASSNHRNTEAFF TGTGCCAGCAGTAATCACAGGAACACTGAAGCTTTCTTT
. TRBJ2-2 TRBV7-6 many CASSSRNTGELFF TGTGCCAGCAGCTCCCGAAACACCGGGGAGCTGTTTTTT
TRBD1 TRBJ2-1 TRBV7-2 many CASSRDPGQGSYNEQFF TGTGCCAGCAGCAGAGACCCCGGACAGGGGTCCTACAATGAGCAGTTCTTC
. TRBJ2-1 TRBV3-1 . CASSQEPRNEQFF TGTGCCAGCAGCCAAGAGCCGCGCAATGAGCAGTTCTTC
. TRBJ2-7 TRBV6-2/TRBV6-3 many CASRQWATGEQYF TGTGCCAGCAGGCAATGGGCAACGGGCGAGCAGTACTTC
TRBD1 TRBJ1-4 TRBV27 . CASSRGQGREKLFF TGTGCCAGCAGTAGGGGACAGGGGCGTGAAAAACTGTTTTTT
TRBD1 TRBJ1-3 TRBV6-1 many CASRGPGTGDRHSSGNTIYF TGTGCCAGCAGGGGCCCTGGGACAGGGGACCGCCACTCCTCTGGAAACACCATATATTTT